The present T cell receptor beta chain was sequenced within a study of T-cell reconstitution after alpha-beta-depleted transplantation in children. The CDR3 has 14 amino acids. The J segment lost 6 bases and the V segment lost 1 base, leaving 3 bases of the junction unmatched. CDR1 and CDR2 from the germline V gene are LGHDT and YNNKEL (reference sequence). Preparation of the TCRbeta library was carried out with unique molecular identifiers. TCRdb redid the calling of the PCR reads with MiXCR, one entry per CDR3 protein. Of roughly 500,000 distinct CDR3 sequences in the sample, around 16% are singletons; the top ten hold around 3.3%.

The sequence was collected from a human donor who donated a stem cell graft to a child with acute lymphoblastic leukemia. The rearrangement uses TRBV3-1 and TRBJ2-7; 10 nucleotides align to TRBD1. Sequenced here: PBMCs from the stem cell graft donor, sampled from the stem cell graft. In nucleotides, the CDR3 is TGTGCCAGCAGCCAAGGGGACAGGGGAAGCGAGCAGTACTTC. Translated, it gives CASSQGDRGSEQYF.